One sample yielded the 10 T cell receptor beta chains listed below, sequenced in a study of blood T cell repertoires in COVID-19. Method: immunoSEQ multiplex PCR; TCRdb's copy keeps in-frame clones and lacks some. The table includes about 260,000 clones, 82% detected once. Sequences were obtained from peripheral blood. These receptors all come from an elderly woman with acute or convalescent COVID-19.

The chain carries TRBV27 and TRBJ1-2; tentative D call: TRBD1 (6 bases). Trimming removed 7 bases from V and 2 bases from J, with 20 bases in between. Germline lookup yields CDR1 MNHEY and CDR2 SMNVEV (reference sequence). The CDR3 consists of 16 residues. The CDR3 loop is CASKPNREGLNYGYTF. The CDR3 DNA is TGTGCCAGCAAGCCCAACAGGGAGGGCCTCAACTATGGCTACACCTTC.

The rearrangement uses TRBV11-2 and TRBJ1-1, with TRBD1 as a possible D gene (5 bases). V was trimmed by 0 bases and J by 5 bases, leaving 16 bases between them. The germline V gene encodes CDR1 SGHAT and CDR2 FQNNGV. This CDR3 comprises 16 residues. In DNA, the CDR3 is TGTGCCAGCAGCTTAGAAGGGGCAGGGCGAGGAACTGAAGCTTTCTTT. It is translated as CASSLEGAGRGTEAFF.

The J gene is TRBJ1-5, the V gene TRBV6-5; the D is unclear. The V end was cut by 6 bases, the J end by 7 bases, with 10 bases between. The CDR3 contains 12 residues. Germline CDR1 and CDR2: MNHEY and SVGAGI. CDR3 coding DNA: TGTGCCAGCAGCCTGGGCGAGCAGCCCCAGCATTTT. It translates to CASSLGEQPQHF.

V usage is TRBV28 and J usage is TRBJ1-1; a possible D gene is TRBD1 (5 bases). V lost 6 bases, J lost 5 bases, and 19 bases lay in between. Germline V gene data show CDR1 as MDHEN and CDR2 as SYDVKM. This CDR3 spans 15 amino acids. CDR3 in amino acids: CASRPSVGGGTEAFF. The CDR3, as DNA: TGTGCCAGCAGACCCTCCGTGGGGGGAGGAACTGAAGCTTTCTTT. The whole variable domain, filled in from reference TRBV28 and TRBJ1-1, reads DVKVTQSSRYLVKRTGEKVFLECVQDMDHENMFWYRQDPGLGLRLIYFSYDVKMKEKGDIPEGYSVSREKKERFSLILESASTNQTSMYLCASRPSVGGGTEAFFGQGTRLTVV.

V and J are TRBV5-6 and TRBJ1-2; tentative D call: TRBD1 (6 bases). V was pared by 4 bases and J by 0 bases, with 10 bases between. Germline assignment: CDR1 SGHDT and CDR2 YYEEEE. The length of the CDR3 is 14 residues. This CDR3 is CASSRRGPNYGYTF. The CDR3 nucleotides read TGTGCCAGCAGCCGCAGGGGTCCTAACTATGGCTACACCTTC.

The chain joins TRBV15 to TRBJ1-2; D perhaps matches TRBD1 (6 bases). The ends were cut back, 0 bases at V and 8 bases at J, with 13 bases in the middle. The CDR3 is 14 amino acids. Per the germline V gene, CDR1 is LNHNV and CDR2 is YYDKDF (reference sequence). CDR3 region: CATSRDTGKKGYTF. CDR3 nucleotides: TGTGCCACCAGCAGAGATACAGGGAAGAAGGGCTACACCTTC.

V is TRBV3-1 (or the pseudogene TRBV3-2) and J is TRBJ2-5, with a possible D match to TRBD2 (6 bases). CDR1 LGHDT and CDR2 YNNKEL come from the germline V gene (reference sequence). Trimming removed 4 bases from V and 6 bases from J, with 24 bases in between. The CDR3 spans 17 residues. CDR3 DNA: TGTGCCAGCAGCCCGCCCGGACTACCAGGCCTTGGGAAGACCCAGTACTTC. It is translated as CASSPPGLPGLGKTQYF.

CDR3 nucleotide sequence: TGTGCCAGCAGCTTGCGATCGACAGGGGGCGCGGGTGAGCAGTACTTC. Translation: CASSLRSTGGAGEQYF. The rearrangement uses TRBV5-5 and TRBJ2-7, with 10 bases aligning to TRBD1. V dropped 1 base and J dropped 7; count of bases not matched to a gene: 11. This CDR3 contains 16 residues. From germline, CDR1 is SGHKS and CDR2 YYEKEE (reference sequence).

The chain has TRBV7-8 and TRBJ1-2, with D perhaps TRBD1 (5 bases). Trimming left V 3 bases short and J 4 bases short, with 12 bases between. This CDR3 comprises 14 residues. CDR1 SGHVS and CDR2 FQNEAQ come from the germline V gene. The CDR3 is CASSLSTVVYGYTF. The CDR3 DNA reads TGTGCCAGCAGCTTGTCGACAGTCGTCTATGGCTACACCTTC.

This clone was counted ten times or more. The chain joins TRBV4-3 to TRBJ1-2, with 7 bases aligning to TRBD1. The trim removed 0 bases at V and 4 bases at J, leaving 14 bases unmatched. The V gene's germline CDR1 is LGHNA and CDR2 YSLEER. The CDR3 extends over 18 amino acids. The chain's CDR3 is CASSQESKGALGAYGYTF. The CDR3 coding sequence is TGCGCCAGCAGCCAAGAATCTAAGGGGGCGTTAGGAGCCTATGGCTACACCTTC.